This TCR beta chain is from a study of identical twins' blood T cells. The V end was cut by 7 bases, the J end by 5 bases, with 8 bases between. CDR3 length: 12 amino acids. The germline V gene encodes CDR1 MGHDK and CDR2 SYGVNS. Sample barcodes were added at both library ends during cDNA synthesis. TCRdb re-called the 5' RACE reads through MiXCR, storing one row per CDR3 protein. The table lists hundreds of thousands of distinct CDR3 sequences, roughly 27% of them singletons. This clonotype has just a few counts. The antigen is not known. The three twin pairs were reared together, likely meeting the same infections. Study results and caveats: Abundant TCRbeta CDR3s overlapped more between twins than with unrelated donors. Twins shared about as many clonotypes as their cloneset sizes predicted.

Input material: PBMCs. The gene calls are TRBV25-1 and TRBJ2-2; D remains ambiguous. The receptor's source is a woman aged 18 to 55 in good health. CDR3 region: CASNRRTGELFF. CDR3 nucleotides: TGTGCCAGCAATAGGCGAACCGGGGAGCTGTTTTTT.